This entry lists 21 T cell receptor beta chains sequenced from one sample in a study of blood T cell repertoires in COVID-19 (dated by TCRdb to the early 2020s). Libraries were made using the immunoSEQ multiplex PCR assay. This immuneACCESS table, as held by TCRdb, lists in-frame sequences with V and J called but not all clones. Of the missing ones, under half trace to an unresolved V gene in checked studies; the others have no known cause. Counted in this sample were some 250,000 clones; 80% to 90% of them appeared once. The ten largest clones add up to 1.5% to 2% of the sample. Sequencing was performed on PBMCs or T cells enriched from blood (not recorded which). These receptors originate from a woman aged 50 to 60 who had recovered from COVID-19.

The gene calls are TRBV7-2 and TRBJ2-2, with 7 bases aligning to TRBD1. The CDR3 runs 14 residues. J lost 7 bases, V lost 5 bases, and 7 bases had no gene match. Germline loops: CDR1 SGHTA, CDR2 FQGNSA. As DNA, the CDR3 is TGTGCCAGCAGCCACAGGGGCCTCGGCGGGGAGCTGTTTTTT. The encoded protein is CASSHRGLGGELFF.

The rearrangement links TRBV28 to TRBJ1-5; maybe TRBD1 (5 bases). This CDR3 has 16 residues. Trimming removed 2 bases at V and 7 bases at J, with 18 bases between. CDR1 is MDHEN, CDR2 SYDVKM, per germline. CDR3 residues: CASSLLGAQGGQPQHF. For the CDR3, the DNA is TGTGCCAGCAGTTTACTAGGGGCCCAGGGAGGGCAGCCCCAGCATTTT.

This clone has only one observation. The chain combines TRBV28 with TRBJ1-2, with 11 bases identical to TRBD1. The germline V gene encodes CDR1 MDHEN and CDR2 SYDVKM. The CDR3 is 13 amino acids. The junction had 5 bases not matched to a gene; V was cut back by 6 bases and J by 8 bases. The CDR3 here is CASSRGQGGGYTF. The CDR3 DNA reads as TGTGCCAGCAGCCGGGGACAGGGGGGCGGCTACACCTTC.

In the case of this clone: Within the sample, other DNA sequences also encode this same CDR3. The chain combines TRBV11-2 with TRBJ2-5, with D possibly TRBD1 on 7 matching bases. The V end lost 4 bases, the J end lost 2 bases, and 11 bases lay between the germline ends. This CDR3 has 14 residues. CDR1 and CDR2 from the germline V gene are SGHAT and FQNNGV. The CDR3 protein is CASSSPGGQETQYF. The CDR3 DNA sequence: TGTGCCAGCAGCTCACCAGGGGGGCAAGAGACCCAGTACTTC.

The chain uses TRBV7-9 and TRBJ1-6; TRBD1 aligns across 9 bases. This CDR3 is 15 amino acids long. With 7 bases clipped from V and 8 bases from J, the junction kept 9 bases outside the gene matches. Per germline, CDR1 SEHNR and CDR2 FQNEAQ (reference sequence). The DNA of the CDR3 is TGTGCCAGCACCAAAAGGACAGGGGTTCATTCACCCCTCCACTTT. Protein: CASTKRTGVHSPLHF.

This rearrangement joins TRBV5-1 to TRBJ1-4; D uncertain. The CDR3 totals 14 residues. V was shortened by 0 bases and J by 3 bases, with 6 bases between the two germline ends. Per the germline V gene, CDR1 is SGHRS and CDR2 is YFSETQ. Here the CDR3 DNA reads TGCGCCAGCAGCTTGGGTCGCGCTAATGAAAAACTGTTTTTT. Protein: CASSLGRANEKLFF.

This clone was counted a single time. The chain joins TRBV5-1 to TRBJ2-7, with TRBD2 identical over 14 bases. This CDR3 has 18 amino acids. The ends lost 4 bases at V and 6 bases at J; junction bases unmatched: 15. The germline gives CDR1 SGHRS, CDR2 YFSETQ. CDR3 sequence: CASSAGGLAGAGPFEQYF. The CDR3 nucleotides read TGCGCCAGCAGCGCGGGGGGACTAGCGGGGGCAGGACCTTTCGAGCAGTACTTC. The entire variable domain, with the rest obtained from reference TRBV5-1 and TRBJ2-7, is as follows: KAGVTQTPRYLIKTRGQQVTLSCSPISGHRSVSWYQQTPGQGLQFLFEYFSETQRNKGNFPGRFSGRQFSNSRSEMNVSTLELGDSALYLCASSAGGLAGAGPFEQYFGPGTRLTVT.

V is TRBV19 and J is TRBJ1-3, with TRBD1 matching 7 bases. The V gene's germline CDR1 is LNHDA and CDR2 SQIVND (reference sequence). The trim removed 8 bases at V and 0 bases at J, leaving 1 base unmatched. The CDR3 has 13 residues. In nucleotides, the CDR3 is TGTGCCAGTCGACAGGGCTCTGGAAACACCATATATTTT. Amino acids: CASRQGSGNTIYF.

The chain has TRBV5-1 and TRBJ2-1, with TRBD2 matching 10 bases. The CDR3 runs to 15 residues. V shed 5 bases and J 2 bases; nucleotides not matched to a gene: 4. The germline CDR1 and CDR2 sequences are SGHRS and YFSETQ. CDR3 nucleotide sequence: TGCGCCAGCAGAGTGACTAGCGGGCCCTACAATGAGCAGTTCTTC. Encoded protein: CASRVTSGPYNEQFF.

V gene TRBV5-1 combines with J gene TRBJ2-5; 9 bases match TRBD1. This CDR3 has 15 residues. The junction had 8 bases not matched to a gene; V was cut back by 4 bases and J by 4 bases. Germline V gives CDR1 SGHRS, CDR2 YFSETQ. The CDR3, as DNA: TGCGCCAGCAGCCCCTCGGGACAGGGCTCAGAGACCCAGTACTTC. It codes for CASSPSGQGSETQYF.

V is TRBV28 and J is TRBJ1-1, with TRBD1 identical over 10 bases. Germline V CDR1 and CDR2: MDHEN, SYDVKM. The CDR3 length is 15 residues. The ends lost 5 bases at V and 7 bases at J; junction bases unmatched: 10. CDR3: CASSTPGQGTLEAFF. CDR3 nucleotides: TGTGCCAGCAGTACCCCGGGACAGGGGACCCTTGAAGCTTTCTTT. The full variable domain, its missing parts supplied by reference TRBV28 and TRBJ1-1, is DVKVTQSSRYLVKRTGEKVFLECVQDMDHENMFWYRQDPGLGLRLIYFSYDVKMKEKGDIPEGYSVSREKKERFSLILESASTNQTSMYLCASSTPGQGTLEAFFGQGTRLTVV.

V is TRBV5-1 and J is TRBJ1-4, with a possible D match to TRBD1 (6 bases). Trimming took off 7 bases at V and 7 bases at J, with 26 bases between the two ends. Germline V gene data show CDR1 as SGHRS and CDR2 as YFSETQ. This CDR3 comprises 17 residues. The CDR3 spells CASRPRYLQGFGEKLFF. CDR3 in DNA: TGCGCCAGCCGACCTCGATACCTACAGGGCTTTGGTGAAAAACTGTTTTTT.

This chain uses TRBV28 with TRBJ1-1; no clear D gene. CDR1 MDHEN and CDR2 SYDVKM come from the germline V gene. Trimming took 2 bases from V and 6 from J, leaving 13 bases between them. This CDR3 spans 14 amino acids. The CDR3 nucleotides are TGTGCCAGCAGTTTAGCTGGAACCCGGGCTGAAGCTTTCTTT. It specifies CASSLAGTRAEAFF.

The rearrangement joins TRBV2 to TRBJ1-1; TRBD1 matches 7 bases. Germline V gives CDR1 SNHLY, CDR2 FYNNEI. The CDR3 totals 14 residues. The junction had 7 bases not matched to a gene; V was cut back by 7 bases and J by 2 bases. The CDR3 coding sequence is TGTGCCAGCAACTCACAGGGGCCCAACACTGAAGCTTTCTTT. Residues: CASNSQGPNTEAFF.

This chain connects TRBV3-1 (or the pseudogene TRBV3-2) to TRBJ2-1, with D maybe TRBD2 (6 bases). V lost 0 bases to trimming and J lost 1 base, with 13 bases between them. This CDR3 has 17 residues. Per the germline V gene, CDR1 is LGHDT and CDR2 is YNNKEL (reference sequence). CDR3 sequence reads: CASSQERREISYNEQFF. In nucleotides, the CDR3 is TGTGCCAGCAGCCAAGAGCGGCGGGAAATTTCCTACAATGAGCAGTTCTTC.

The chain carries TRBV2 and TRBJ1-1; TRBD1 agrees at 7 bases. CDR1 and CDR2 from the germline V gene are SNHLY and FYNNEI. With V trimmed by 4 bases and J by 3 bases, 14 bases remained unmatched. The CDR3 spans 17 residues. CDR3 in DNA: TGTGCCAGCAGTGTTTGGCGGGACAGCTCCACCTACACTGAAGCTTTCTTT. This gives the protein CASSVWRDSSTYTEAFF.

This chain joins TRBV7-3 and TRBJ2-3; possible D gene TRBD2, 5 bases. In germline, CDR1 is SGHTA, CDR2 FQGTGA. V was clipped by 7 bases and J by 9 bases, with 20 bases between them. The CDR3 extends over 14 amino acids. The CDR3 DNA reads TGTGCCAGCAAAACGGACTCCCACACGGGCACGCAGTATTTT. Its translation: CASKTDSHTGTQYF.

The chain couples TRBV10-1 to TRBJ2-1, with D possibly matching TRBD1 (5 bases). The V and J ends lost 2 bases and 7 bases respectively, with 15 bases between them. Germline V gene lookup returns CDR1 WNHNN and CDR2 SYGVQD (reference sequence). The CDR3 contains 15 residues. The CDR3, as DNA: TGCGCCAGCAGTGAGAGTAAGGGGATCCGGAATGAGCAGTTCTTC. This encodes CASSESKGIRNEQFF.

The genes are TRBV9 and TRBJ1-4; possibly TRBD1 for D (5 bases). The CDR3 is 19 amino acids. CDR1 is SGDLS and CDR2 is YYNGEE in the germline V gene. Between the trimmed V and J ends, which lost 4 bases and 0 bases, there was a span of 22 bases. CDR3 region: CASSPLGGSKYATNEKLFF. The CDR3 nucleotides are TGTGCCAGCAGCCCGTTGGGGGGTAGCAAGTATGCAACTAATGAAAAACTGTTTTTT. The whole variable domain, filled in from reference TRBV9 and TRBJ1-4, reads DSGVTQTPKHLITATGQRVTLRCSPRSGDLSVYWYQQSLDQGLQFLIQYYNGEERAKGNILERFSAQQFPDLHSELNLSSLELGDSALYFCASSPLGGSKYATNEKLFFGSGTQLSVL.

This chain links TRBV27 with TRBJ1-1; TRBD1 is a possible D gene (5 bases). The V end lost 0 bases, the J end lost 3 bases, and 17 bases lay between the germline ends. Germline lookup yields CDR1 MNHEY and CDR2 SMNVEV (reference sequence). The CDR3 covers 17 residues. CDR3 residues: CASSLSFVVLGDTEAFF. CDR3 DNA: TGTGCCAGCAGTTTATCCTTCGTGGTTCTAGGGGACACTGAAGCTTTCTTT.

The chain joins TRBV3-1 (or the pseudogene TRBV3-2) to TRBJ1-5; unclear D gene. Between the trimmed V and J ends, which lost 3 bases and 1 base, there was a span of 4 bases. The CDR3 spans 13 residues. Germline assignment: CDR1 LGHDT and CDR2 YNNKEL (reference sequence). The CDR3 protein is CASSHRSNQPQHF. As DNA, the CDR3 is TGTGCCAGCAGCCACCGGAGCAATCAGCCCCAGCATTTT.